This T cell receptor beta chain is from a study of blood T cell repertoires in COVID-19. TCRdb's copy holds only in-frame clones and misses some; the assay was immunoSEQ multiplex PCR. The data show 150,000 to 200,000 clones, about 80% seen once. This TCR was sampled from a woman of 80 years or more with acute or convalescent COVID-19. Sequenced: peripheral blood.

The CDR3 DNA is TGTGCCATCAAGGGACTAAACACAGATACGCAGTATTTT. The encoded protein is CAIKGLNTDTQYF. The chain has TRBV27 and TRBJ2-3, with 7 bases that match TRBD2. The trim removed 10 bases at V and 2 bases at J, leaving 6 bases unmatched. The CDR3 consists of 13 residues. Germline V gives CDR1 MNHEY, CDR2 SMNVEV (reference sequence).